Each of the 14 T cell receptor beta chains below was sequenced from the same sample in a study of cytomegalovirus exposure and HLA in healthy donors. PCR employed 60 Vbeta and 13 Jbeta primers. Method: immunoSEQ multiplex PCR; TCRdb's copy keeps in-frame clones and lacks some. The data hold some 150,000 clones, with 50% to 75% observed a single time. Sequenced input: PBMCs. These receptors were collected from a woman aged 25 to 45 in good health and CMV-seropositive.

In this sample, this clone turned up a few times. This chain uses TRBV23-1 with TRBJ1-5; 9 positions agree with TRBD1. TRBV23-1 counts as an open reading frame of uncertain function. CDR3 size: 14 residues. Trimming took 10 bases from V and 4 from J; bases not matched to a gene: 8. For the CDR3, the DNA is TGCGCCACCAAGGACAGGGGCGGGAATCAGCCCCAGCATTTT. Its translation: CATKDRGGNQPQHF.

The chain uses TRBV4-1 and TRBJ1-1; D is unresolved. This CDR3 contains 13 residues. CDR1 is MGHRA, CDR2 YSYEKL, per germline. Trimming took 1 base from V and 1 from J, leaving 4 bases between them. CDR3 nucleotide sequence: TGCGCCAGCAGCCAAGGCAGGAACACTGAAGCTTTCTTT. Translated: CASSQGRNTEAFF.

This chain connects TRBV10-2 to TRBJ2-3; the match to TRBD2 covers 16 bases. The J segment lost 4 bases and the V segment lost 6 bases, leaving 4 bases of the junction unmatched. This CDR3 has 16 residues. In germline, CDR1 is WSHSY, CDR2 SAAADI. The DNA for the CDR3 is TGCGCCAGCAGGGGGACTAGCGGGGGGGCCCCAGATACGCAGTATTTT. Residues: CASRGTSGGAPDTQYF.

The gene calls are TRBV7-9 and TRBJ1-6, with D unresolved. The CDR3 is 15 amino acids. CDR1 SEHNR and CDR2 FQNEAQ come from the germline V gene (reference sequence). The V and J ends lost 7 bases and 2 bases respectively, with 12 bases between them. Here the CDR3 DNA reads TGTGCCAGCAAGGAGGTGTCGGCCTATAATTCACCCCTCCACTTT. It is translated as CASKEVSAYNSPLHF.

This chain links TRBV27 with TRBJ1-4; 7 nucleotides match TRBD1. The CDR3 runs 15 residues. Germline V gene lookup returns CDR1 MNHEY and CDR2 SMNVEV (reference sequence). V lost 6 bases to trimming and J lost 5 bases; unmatched junction nucleotides: 9. The CDR3 region has the DNA TGTGCCAGCAGACCCCTGGGACAGCCGAATGAAAAACTGTTTTTT. It encodes CASRPLGQPNEKLFF. Supplemented by reference TRBV27 and TRBJ1-4, the full variable domain reads EAQVTQNPRYLITVTGKKLTVTCSQNMNHEYMSWYRQDPGLGLRQIYYSMNVEVTDKGDVPEGYKVSRKEKRNFPLILESPSPNQTSLYFCASRPLGQPNEKLFFGSGTQLSVL.

The chain joins TRBV6-1 to TRBJ2-7, with 9 bases matching TRBD1. CDR3 length equals 13 residues. Germline loops: CDR1 MNHNS, CDR2 SASEGT. Germline trimming cut 8 bases from V and 6 bases from J; bases unmatched to any gene: 8. CDR3 DNA sequence: TGTGCCAGCGGCCGGGACAGGGTTTTCGAGCAGTACTTC. This codes for CASGRDRVFEQYF.

J is TRBJ1-5 and V is TRBV27; D not certain. This CDR3 has 12 residues. Per germline, CDR1 MNHEY and CDR2 SMNVEV (reference sequence). V gave up 5 bases and J gave up 6 bases, with 8 bases separating them. The CDR3 region has the DNA TGTGCCAGCAGTAGAGGGAGTCAGCCCCAGCATTTT. Translating it yields CASSRGSQPQHF.

The V gene is TRBV29-1, the J gene TRBJ1-4, with TRBD1 identical over 9 bases. This CDR3 comprises 15 residues. CDR1 is SQVTM, CDR2 ANQGSEA, per germline. J was trimmed by 5 bases and V by 1 base; bases with no gene match: 5. The CDR3 reads CSVEGDRARNEKLFF. The CDR3, as DNA: TGCAGCGTTGAAGGGGACAGGGCCCGCAATGAAAAACTGTTTTTT.

The chain is built from TRBV7-9 and TRBJ1-4, with D uncertain. Trimming removed 2 bases at V and 5 bases at J, with 12 bases between. The length of the CDR3 is 15 residues. Germline V lookup: CDR1 SEHNR, CDR2 FQNEAQ (reference sequence). CDR3 amino acids: CASSLRQDPNEKLFF. CDR3 bases: TGTGCCAGCAGCTTAAGACAAGACCCAAATGAAAAACTGTTTTTT.

A few counts support this clone. This chain uses TRBV19 with TRBJ2-7; 8 bases agree with TRBD1. CDR3 size: 14 residues. V lost 10 bases, J lost 0 bases, and 8 bases stayed unmatched. CDR1 is LNHDA, CDR2 SQIVND, per germline (reference sequence). The CDR3 sequence is CAKNDRGDSYEQYF. In nucleotides, the CDR3 is TGTGCCAAGAACGACAGGGGCGACTCCTACGAGCAGTACTTC.

This chain links TRBV7-3 with TRBJ2-5; the D gene is possibly TRBD1 (7 bases). Germline lookup yields CDR1 SGHTA and CDR2 FQGTGA. The CDR3 has 13 amino acids. V lost 6 bases, J lost 5 bases, and 13 bases lay in between. The CDR3 region is CASSSGGKETQYF. CDR3 coding DNA: TGTGCCAGCAGTTCAGGGGGGAAGGAGACCCAGTACTTC.

This clone was seen a single time. The chain combines TRBV28 with TRBJ2-7; D possibly corresponds to TRBD2 (6 bases). CDR1 is MDHEN, CDR2 SYDVKM, per germline. The CDR3 is made up of 12 amino acids. The V end was cut by 6 bases, the J end by 3 bases, with 9 bases between. The DNA of the CDR3 is TGTGCCAGCAGGGGCGGGAACTACGAGCAGTACTTC. Translating gives CASRGGNYEQYF.

This sequence joins TRBV9 and TRBJ2-1; 7 bases map to TRBD2. V shed 3 bases, J shed 12 bases, and the junction held 6 bases outside the gene matches. This CDR3 region has 12 residues. Germline loops: CDR1 SGDLS, CDR2 YYNGEE. CDR3 bases: TGTGCCAGCAGCGGGCCCTCGGGGGGGCAGTTCTTC. It codes for CASSGPSGGQFF.

The CDR3 DNA reads as TGTGCCAGCAGCTTAGTGGGGGGTGGCTACACCTTC. It translates to CASSLVGGGYTF. The chain is built from TRBV7-9 and TRBJ1-2; D is possibly TRBD1 (5 bases). CDR3 length: 12 residues. From germline, CDR1 is SEHNR and CDR2 FQNEAQ (reference sequence). Trimming removed 1 base at V and 7 bases at J, with 7 bases between. Together with reference TRBV7-9 and TRBJ1-2, the CDR3 gives the full variable domain: DTGVSQNPRHKITKRGQNVTFRCDPISEHNRLYWYRQTLGQGPEFLTYFQNEAQLEKSRLLSDRFSAERPKGSFSTLEIQRTEQGDSAMYLCASSLVGGGYTFGSGTRLTVV.